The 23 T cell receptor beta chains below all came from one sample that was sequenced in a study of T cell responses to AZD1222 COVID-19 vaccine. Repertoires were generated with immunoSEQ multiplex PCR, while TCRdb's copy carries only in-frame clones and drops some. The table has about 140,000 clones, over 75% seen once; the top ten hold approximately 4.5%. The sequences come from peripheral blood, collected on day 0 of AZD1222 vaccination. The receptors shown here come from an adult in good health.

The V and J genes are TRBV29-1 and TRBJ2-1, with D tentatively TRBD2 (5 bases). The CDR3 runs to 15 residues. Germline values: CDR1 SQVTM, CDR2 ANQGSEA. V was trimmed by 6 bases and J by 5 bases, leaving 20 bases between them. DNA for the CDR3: TGCAGCGTGGCCCTGAAGTTAGGGCGGGACAATGAGCAGTTCTTC. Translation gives CSVALKLGRDNEQFF.

The CDR3 nucleotides read TGCGCCAGCAGCCAAGAGGGTCGCGGCTACACCTTC. This codes for CASSQEGRGYTF. This chain joins TRBV4-1 and TRBJ1-2; D is undetermined. The CDR3 loop spans 12 amino acids. Germline V gene sequence: CDR1 MGHRA, CDR2 YSYEKL. The ends were cut back, 0 bases at V and 8 bases at J, with 7 bases in the middle.

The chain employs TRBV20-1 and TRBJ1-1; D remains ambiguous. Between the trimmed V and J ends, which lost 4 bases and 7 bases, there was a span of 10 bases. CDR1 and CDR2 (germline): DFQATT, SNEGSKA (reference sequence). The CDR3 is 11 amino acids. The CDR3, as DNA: TGCAGTGCTATGGGCGGGAGTGAAGCTTTCTTT. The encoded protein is CSAMGGSEAFF.

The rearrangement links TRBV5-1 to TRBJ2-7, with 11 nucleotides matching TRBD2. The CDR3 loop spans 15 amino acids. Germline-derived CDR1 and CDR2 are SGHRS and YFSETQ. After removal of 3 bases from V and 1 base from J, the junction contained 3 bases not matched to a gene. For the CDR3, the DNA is TGCGCCAGCAGCTATACTAGCGGGAGTTCCTACGAGCAGTACTTC. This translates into CASSYTSGSSYEQYF.

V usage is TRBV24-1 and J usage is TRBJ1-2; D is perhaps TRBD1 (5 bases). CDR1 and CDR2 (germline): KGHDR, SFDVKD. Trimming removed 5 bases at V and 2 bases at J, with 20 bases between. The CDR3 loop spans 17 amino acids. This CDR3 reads CATSGFFSGRDNYGYTF. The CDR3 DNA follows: TGTGCCACCAGTGGTTTTTTTTCAGGGAGGGACAACTATGGCTACACCTTC.

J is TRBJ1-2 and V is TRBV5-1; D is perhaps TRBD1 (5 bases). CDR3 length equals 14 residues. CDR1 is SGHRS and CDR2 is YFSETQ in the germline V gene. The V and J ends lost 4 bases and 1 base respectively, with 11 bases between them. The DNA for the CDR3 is TGCGCCAGCAGCCGGGACCAAAGTAACTATGGCTACACCTTC. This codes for CASSRDQSNYGYTF.

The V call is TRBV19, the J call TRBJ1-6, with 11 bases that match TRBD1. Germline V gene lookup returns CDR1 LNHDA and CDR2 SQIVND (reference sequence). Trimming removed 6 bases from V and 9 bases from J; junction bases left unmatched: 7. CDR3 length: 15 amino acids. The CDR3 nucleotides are TGTGCCAGTAGCAAGTACGGGACAGGGGGTTCACCCCTCCACTTT. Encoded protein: CASSKYGTGGSPLHF. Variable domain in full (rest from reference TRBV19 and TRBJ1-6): DGGITQSPKYLFRKEGQNVTLSCEQNLNHDAMYWYRQDPGQGLRLIYYSQIVNDFQKGDIAEGYSVSREKKESFPLTVTSAQKNPTAFYLCASSKYGTGGSPLHFGNGTRLTVT.

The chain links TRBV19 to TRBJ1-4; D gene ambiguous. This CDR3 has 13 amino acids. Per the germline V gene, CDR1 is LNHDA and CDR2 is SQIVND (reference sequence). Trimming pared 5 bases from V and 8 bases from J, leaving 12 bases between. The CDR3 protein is CASSLAMGEKLFF. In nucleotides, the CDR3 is TGTGCCAGTAGTTTGGCGATGGGAGAAAAACTGTTTTTT.

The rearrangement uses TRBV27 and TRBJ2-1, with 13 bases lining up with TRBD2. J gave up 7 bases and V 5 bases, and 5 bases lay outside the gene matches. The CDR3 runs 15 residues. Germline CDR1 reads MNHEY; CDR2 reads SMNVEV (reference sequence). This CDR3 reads CASSPGTSGINEQFF. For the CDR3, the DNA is TGTGCCAGCAGTCCAGGGACTAGCGGGATAAATGAGCAGTTCTTC.

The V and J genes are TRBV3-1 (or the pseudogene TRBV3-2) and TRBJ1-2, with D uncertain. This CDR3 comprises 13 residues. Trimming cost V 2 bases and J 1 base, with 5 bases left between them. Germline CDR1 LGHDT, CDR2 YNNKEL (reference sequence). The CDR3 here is CASSQRYNYGYTF. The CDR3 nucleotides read TGTGCCAGCAGCCAACGTTATAACTATGGCTACACCTTC.

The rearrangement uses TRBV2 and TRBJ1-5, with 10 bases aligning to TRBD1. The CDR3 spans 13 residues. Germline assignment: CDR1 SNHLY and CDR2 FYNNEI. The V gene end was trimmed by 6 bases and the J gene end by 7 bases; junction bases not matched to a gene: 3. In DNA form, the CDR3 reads TGTGCCAGCAGGGACAGGGGGAACCAGCCCCAGCATTTT. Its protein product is CASRDRGNQPQHF.

The DNA for the CDR3 is TGTGCCAGCAGTACAGACTCGAACACCGGGGAGCTGTTTTTT. This codes for CASSTDSNTGELFF. This chain connects TRBV6-4 to TRBJ2-2, with D unresolved. Germline V gene lookup returns CDR1 MRHNA and CDR2 SNTAGT. The CDR3 sequence is 14 residues long. V was shortened by 5 bases and J by 0 bases, with 7 bases between the two germline ends.

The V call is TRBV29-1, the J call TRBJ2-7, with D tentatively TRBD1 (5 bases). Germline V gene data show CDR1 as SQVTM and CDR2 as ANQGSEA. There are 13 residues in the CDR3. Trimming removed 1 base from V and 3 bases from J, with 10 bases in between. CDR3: CSVEVGVGYEQYF. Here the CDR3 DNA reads TGCAGCGTTGAAGTAGGGGTAGGCTACGAGCAGTACTTC.

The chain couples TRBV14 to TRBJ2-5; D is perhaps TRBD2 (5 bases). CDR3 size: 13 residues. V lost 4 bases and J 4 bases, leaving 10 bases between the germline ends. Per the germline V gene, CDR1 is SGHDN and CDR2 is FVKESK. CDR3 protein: CASSRERAETQYF. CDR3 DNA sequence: TGTGCCAGCAGCCGGGAGCGAGCAGAGACCCAGTACTTC.

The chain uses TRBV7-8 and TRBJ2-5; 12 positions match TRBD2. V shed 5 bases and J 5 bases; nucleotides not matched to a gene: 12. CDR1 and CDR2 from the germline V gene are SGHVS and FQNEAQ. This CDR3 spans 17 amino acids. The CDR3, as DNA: TGTGCCAGCAGCAATACCCGGAGTCTAGCGGGGGGGGAGACCCAGTACTTC. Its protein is CASSNTRSLAGGETQYF.

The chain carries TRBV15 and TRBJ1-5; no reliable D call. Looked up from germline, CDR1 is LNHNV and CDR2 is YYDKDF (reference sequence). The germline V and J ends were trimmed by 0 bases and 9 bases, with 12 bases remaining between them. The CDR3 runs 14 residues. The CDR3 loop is CATSREQWPGPQHF. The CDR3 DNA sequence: TGTGCCACCAGCAGAGAACAGTGGCCGGGGCCCCAGCATTTT.

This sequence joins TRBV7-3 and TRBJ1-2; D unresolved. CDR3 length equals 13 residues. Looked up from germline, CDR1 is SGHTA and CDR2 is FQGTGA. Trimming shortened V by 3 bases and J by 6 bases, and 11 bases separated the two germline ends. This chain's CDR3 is CASSFRNADGYTF. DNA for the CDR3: TGTGCCAGCAGCTTTAGGAATGCAGATGGCTACACCTTC.

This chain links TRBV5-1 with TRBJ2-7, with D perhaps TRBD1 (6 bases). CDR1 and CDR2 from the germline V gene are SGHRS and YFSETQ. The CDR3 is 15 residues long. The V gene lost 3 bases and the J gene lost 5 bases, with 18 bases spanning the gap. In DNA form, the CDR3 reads TGCGCCAGCAGCTCAGGGGTTATGACTACGGACGAGCAGTACTTC. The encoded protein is CASSSGVMTTDEQYF.

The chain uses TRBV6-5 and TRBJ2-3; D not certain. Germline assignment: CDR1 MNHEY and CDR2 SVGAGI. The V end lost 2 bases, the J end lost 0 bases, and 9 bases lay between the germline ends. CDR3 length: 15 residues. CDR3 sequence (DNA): TGTGCCAGCAGTTACCGGCAGACTAGCACAGATACGCAGTATTTT. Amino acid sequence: CASSYRQTSTDTQYF.

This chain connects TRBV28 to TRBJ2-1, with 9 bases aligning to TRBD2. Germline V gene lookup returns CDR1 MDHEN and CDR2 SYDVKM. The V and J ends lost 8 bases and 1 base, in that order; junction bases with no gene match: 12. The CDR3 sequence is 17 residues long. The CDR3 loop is CASFTTTSGKSYNEQFF. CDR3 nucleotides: TGTGCCAGCTTTACCACGACTAGCGGAAAATCCTACAATGAGCAGTTCTTC.

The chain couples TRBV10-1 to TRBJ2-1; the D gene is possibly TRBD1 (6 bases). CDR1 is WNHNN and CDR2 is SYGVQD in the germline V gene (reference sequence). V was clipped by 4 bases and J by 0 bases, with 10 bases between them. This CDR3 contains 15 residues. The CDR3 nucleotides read TGCGCCAGCAGTGTTGACAGGAGCTCCTACAATGAGCAGTTCTTC. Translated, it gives CASSVDRSSYNEQFF.

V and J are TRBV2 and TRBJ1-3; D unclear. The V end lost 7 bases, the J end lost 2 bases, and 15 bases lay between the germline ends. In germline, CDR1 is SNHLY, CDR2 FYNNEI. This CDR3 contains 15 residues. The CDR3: CASIKRVQAGNTIYF. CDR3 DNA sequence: TGTGCCAGCATCAAAAGGGTGCAGGCTGGAAACACCATATATTTT.

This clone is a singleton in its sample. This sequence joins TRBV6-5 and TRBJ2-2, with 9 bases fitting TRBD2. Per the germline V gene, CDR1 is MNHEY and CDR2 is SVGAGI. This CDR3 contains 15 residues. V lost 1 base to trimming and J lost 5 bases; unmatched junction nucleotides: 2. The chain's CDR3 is CASSYFSGRTGELFF. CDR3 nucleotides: TGTGCCAGCAGTTACTTTAGCGGGAGAACCGGGGAGCTGTTTTTT.